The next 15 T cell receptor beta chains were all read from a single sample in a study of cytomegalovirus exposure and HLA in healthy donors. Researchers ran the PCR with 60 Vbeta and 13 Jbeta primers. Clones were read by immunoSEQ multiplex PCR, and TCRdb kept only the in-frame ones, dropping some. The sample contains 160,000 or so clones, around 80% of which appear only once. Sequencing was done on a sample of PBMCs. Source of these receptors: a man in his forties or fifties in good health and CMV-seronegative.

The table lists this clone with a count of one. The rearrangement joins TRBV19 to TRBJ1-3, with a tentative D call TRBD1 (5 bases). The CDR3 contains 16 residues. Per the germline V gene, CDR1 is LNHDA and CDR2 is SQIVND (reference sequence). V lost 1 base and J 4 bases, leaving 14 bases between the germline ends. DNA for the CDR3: TGTGCCAGTAGTATAGCCGCCAGGGCCTCGGGAAACACCATATATTTT. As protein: CASSIAARASGNTIYF.

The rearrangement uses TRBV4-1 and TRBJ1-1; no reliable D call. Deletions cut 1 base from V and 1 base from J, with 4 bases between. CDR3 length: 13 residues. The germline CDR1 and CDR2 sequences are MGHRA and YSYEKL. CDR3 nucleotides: TGCGCCAGCAGCCAAGCTCGGAACACTGAAGCTTTCTTT. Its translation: CASSQARNTEAFF.

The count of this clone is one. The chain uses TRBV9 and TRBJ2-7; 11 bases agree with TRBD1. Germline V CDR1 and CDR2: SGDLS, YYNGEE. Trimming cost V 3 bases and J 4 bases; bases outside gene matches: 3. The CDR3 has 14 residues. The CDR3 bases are TGTGCCAGCAGCGGGACAGGGGGCGCATACGAGCAGTACTTC. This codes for CASSGTGGAYEQYF.

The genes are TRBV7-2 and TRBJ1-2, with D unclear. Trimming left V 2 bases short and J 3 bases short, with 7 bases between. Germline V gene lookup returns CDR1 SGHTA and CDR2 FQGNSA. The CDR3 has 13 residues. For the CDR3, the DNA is TGTGCCAGCAGCTTAAGTACTTACTATGGCTACACCTTC. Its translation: CASSLSTYYGYTF.

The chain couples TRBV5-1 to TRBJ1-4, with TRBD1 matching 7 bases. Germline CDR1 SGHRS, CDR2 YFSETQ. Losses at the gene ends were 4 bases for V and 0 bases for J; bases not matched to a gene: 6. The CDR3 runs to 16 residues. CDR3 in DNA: TGCGCCAGCAGCCCCCAGGGGGGAGCAACTAATGAAAAACTGTTTTTT. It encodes CASSPQGGATNEKLFF.

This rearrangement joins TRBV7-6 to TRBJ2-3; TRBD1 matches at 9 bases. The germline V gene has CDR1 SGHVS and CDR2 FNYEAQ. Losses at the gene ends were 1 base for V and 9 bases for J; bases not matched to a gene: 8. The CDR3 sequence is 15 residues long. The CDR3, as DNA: TGTGCCAGCAGCTTAGGACAGGGGGGCCCGCGCACGCAGTATTTT. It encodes CASSLGQGGPRTQYF.

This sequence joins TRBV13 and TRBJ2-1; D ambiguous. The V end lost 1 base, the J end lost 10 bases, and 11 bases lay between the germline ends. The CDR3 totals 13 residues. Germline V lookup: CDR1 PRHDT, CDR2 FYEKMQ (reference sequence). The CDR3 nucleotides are TGTGCCAGCAGCTTAGATTCGAGTCTAGAGCAGTTCTTC. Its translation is CASSLDSSLEQFF.

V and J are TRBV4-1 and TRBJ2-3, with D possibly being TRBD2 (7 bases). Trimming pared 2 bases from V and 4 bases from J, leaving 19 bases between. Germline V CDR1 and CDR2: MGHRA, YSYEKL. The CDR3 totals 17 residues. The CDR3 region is CASSQRGGGFPADTQYF. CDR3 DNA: TGCGCCAGCAGCCAACGCGGCGGGGGCTTTCCGGCAGATACGCAGTATTTT.

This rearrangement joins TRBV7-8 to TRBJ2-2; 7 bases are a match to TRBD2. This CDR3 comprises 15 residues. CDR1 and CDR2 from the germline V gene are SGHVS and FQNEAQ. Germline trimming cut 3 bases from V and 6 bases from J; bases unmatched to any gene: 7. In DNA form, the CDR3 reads TGTGCCAGCAGCTTGGGGGGGGTCGACGCCGGGGAGCTGTTTTTT. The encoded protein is CASSLGGVDAGELFF.

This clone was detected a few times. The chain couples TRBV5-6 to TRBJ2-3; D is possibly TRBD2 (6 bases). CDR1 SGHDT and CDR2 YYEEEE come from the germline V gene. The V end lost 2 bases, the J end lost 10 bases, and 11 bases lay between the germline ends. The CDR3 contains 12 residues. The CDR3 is CASSFPWGAQYF. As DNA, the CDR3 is TGTGCCAGCAGCTTTCCCTGGGGGGCGCAGTATTTT.

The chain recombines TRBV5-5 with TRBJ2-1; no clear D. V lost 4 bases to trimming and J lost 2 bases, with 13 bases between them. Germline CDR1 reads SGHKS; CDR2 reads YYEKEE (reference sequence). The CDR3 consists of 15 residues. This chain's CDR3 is CASSRLLGTYNEQFF. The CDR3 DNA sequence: TGTGCCAGCAGCCGCCTACTGGGCACCTACAATGAGCAGTTCTTC.

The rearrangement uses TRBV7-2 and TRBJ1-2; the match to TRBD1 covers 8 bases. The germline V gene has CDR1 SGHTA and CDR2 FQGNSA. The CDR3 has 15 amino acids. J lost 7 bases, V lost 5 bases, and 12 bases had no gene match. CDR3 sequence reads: CASSPQTGDRLGYTF. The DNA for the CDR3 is TGTGCCAGCAGCCCACAGACAGGGGACCGACTTGGCTACACCTTC.

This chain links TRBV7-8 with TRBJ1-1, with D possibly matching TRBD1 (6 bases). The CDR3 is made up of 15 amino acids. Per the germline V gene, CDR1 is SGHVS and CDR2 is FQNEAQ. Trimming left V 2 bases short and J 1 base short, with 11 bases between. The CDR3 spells CASSLSTRGNTEAFF. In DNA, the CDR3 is TGTGCCAGCAGCTTATCCACCAGGGGGAACACTGAAGCTTTCTTT.

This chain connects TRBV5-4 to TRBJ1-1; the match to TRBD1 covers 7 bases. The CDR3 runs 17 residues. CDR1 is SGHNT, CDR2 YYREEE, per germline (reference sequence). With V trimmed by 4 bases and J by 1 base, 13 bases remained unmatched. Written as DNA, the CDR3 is TGTGCCAGCAGCGGGCCGTCGGGATGGACAGGGAACACTGAAGCTTTCTTT. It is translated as CASSGPSGWTGNTEAFF.

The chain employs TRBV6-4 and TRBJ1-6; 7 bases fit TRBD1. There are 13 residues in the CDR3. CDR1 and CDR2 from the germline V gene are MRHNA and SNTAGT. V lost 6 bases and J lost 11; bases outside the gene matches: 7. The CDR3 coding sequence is TGTGCCAGCAGGGATAGGACAGGTACACCCCTCCACTTT. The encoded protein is CASRDRTGTPLHF.